This T cell receptor beta chain came from a study of OX40 agonist ivuxolimab in advanced cancers. Study-wide context: Enrollees could have had prior anti-PD-1, anti-PD-L1 or anti-CTLA-4 therapy, which around 40% had received.

The table came from immunoSEQ multiplex PCR; TCRdb's copy has only in-frame clones and leaves some out. The top ten hold less than 6.5% of the sample, which has fewer than 80,000 clones, just under 85% seen once. The sample consisted of CD4+ or CD8+ T cells sorted from blood, taken in a trial of the OX40 agonist ivuxolimab. This TCR came from an adult with an advanced solid tumor such as melanoma, head and neck, liver or kidney cancer.

The CDR3 region is CASSLVGLFEQYF. The CDR3 DNA sequence: TGTGCCAGCAGTTTGGTAGGCCTATTCGAGCAGTACTTC. V usage is TRBV28 and J usage is TRBJ2-7; no clear D gene. Germline V gives CDR1 MDHEN, CDR2 SYDVKM. Trimming removed 3 bases from V and 6 bases from J, with 12 bases in between. The CDR3 has 13 residues.